These T cell receptor beta chains were read from a single sample in a study of sequential checkpoint blockade in melanoma. Some clones are missing from TCRdb's copy, which holds only in-frame ones; the method was immunoSEQ multiplex PCR. The sample lists 20,000 to 25,000 clones, roughly 82% seen once, with around a tenth in the top ten. The sample here was CD8+ T cells sorted from blood (inferred from file names), taken from a patient given nivolumab and ipilimumab in sequence. These receptors all come from a human donor with melanoma. Both conserved end residues are part of each CDR3. The D gene is left open where the match is weak. Rows may omit the clone size; those that give it use once, few, many or a size class.

clone_size: NA; j_call: TRBJ1-4; d_call: NA; cdr3_length: 13; v_call: TRBV21-1; cdr3_aa: CASSKGGEGKLFF; cdr3_nt: TGTGCCAGCAGCAAAGGCGGGGAGGGGAAACTGTTTTTT
clone_size: few; j_call: TRBJ1-1; d_call: TRBD1; cdr3_length: 16; v_call: TRBV5-8; cdr3_aa: CASRDHRGLMNTEAFF; cdr3_nt: TGTGCCAGCAGAGACCACAGGGGGCTAATGAACACTGAAGCTTTCTTT
clone_size: NA; j_call: TRBJ1-1; d_call: NA; cdr3_length: 13; v_call: TRBV30; cdr3_aa: CAWIRSRHGEAFF; cdr3_nt: TGTGCCTGGATCCGATCCAGGCATGGTGAAGCTTTCTTT
clone_size: NA; j_call: TRBJ1-2; d_call: NA; cdr3_length: 13; v_call: TRBV6-5; cdr3_aa: CAISVGGLSGYTF; cdr3_nt: TGTGCCATCTCAGTAGGGGGACTAAGCGGCTACACCTTC
clone_size: NA; j_call: TRBJ2-3; d_call: NA; cdr3_length: 14; v_call: TRBV5-6; cdr3_aa: CASTPGISTDTQYF; cdr3_nt: TGTGCCAGCACCCCGGGGATCAGCACAGATACGCAGTATTTT
clone_size: NA; j_call: TRBJ1-2; d_call: NA; cdr3_length: 12; v_call: TRBV7-2; cdr3_aa: CASSLQGSGYTF; cdr3_nt: TGTGCCAGCAGCTTACAGGGGAGTGGCTACACCTTC
clone_size: NA; j_call: TRBJ2-7; d_call: TRBD2; cdr3_length: 14; v_call: TRBV18; cdr3_aa: CASSQGGSSYEQYF; cdr3_nt: TGTGCCAGCTCCCAAGGCGGGAGCTCCTACGAGCAGTACTTC
clone_size: NA; j_call: TRBJ1-5; d_call: NA; cdr3_length: 13; v_call: TRBV19; cdr3_aa: CASRQISNQPQHF; cdr3_nt: TGTGCCAGCCGACAGATAAGCAATCAGCCCCAGCATTTT
clone_size: NA; j_call: TRBJ2-2; d_call: NA; cdr3_length: 14; v_call: TRBV19; cdr3_aa: CASSIEGGSGELFF; cdr3_nt: TGTGCCAGTAGTATAGAGGGGGGAAGCGGGGAGCTGTTTTTT
clone_size: NA; j_call: TRBJ2-3; d_call: TRBD1; cdr3_length: 15; v_call: TRBV28; cdr3_aa: CASSLGQPSTDTQYF; cdr3_nt: TGTGCCAGCAGTCTGGGACAGCCGAGCACAGATACGCAGTATTTT
clone_size: NA; j_call: TRBJ1-4; d_call: NA; cdr3_length: 12; v_call: TRBV28; cdr3_aa: CASSLSGEKLFF; cdr3_nt: TGTGCCAGCAGTTTATCGGGTGAAAAACTGTTTTTT
clone_size: NA; j_call: TRBJ2-7; d_call: NA; cdr3_length: 13; v_call: TRBV5-6; cdr3_aa: CASSFLQTYEQYF; cdr3_nt: TGTGCCAGCAGCTTCTTACAAACCTACGAGCAGTACTTC
clone_size: NA; j_call: TRBJ2-1; d_call: TRBD2; cdr3_length: 15; v_call: TRBV2; cdr3_aa: CASGPTSGSYNEQFF; cdr3_nt: TGTGCCAGCGGCCCGACTAGCGGGAGTTACAATGAGCAGTTCTTC